One and the same sample provided the 6 T cell receptor beta chains below, sequenced in a study of shared clonotypes between healthy human individuals. Profiled with immunoSEQ multiplex PCR; TCRdb holds only in-frame clones, not every one. The repertoire holds 950,000 to 1,100,000 clones, with roughly 74% as singletons. Source material: memory CD4+ T cells from PBMCs. Subset of the sample: CD45RA-negative fraction. All receptors come from a man between 18 and 29 years old in good health. Some clones in this sample may be carry-over from other donors' samples.

This clone appeared a few times. As DNA, the CDR3 is TGTGCCAGCACCGAAAGACGGAACACAGATACGCAGTATTTT. Encoded protein: CASTERRNTDTQYF. The chain couples TRBV6-1 to TRBJ2-3; D is uncertain. Germline CDR1 reads MNHNS; CDR2 reads SASEGT. CDR3 length: 14 amino acids. Trimming cost V 7 bases and J 2 bases, with 13 bases left between them.

The rearrangement links TRBV7-8 to TRBJ1-4; maybe TRBD1 (6 bases). Germline V gives CDR1 SGHVS, CDR2 FQNEAQ. The V end lost 0 bases, the J end lost 1 base, and 9 bases lay between the germline ends. The CDR3 extends over 16 amino acids. This chain's CDR3 is CASSLATGRTNEKLFF. As DNA, the CDR3 is TGTGCCAGCAGCTTAGCCACAGGGCGAACTAATGAAAAACTGTTTTTT.

The J gene is TRBJ2-2, the V gene TRBV2, with 8 bases that match TRBD1. This CDR3 spans 14 amino acids. V shed 4 bases, J shed 5 bases, and the junction held 3 bases outside the gene matches. CDR1 SNHLY and CDR2 FYNNEI come from the germline V gene. CDR3 sequence reads: CASSGQGATGELFF. The CDR3 DNA follows: TGTGCCAGCAGTGGCCAGGGGGCGACCGGGGAGCTGTTTTTT.

The genes are TRBV2 and TRBJ2-2, with 8 bases fitting TRBD1. CDR1 and CDR2 from the germline V gene are SNHLY and FYNNEI. The ends lost 6 bases at V and 3 bases at J; junction bases unmatched: 6. CDR3 length: 15 amino acids. The CDR3 region has the DNA TGTGCCAGCAGACGGACAGGGTCAGACACCGGGGAGCTGTTTTTT. It is translated as CASRRTGSDTGELFF.

The rearrangement joins TRBV30 to TRBJ1-5; weak D call: TRBD1 (6 bases). The CDR3 is made up of 13 amino acids. Deletions cut 4 bases from V and 4 bases from J, with 11 bases between. Germline CDR1 reads GTSNPN; CDR2 reads SVGIG (reference sequence). The CDR3 DNA follows: TGTGCCTGGAACCGGGACACAAATCAGCCCCAGCATTTT. It specifies CAWNRDTNQPQHF.

The V gene is TRBV19, the J gene TRBJ2-1; D gene unclear. CDR3 length: 15 residues. CDR1 LNHDA and CDR2 SQIVND come from the germline V gene (reference sequence). Trimming removed 5 bases from V and 0 bases from J, with 11 bases in between. CDR3 loop: CASSSWGNSYNEQFF. CDR3 DNA: TGTGCCAGTAGTTCCTGGGGAAACTCCTACAATGAGCAGTTCTTC.